This TCR beta chain is from a study of T cells in Graves' hyperthyroidism and ophthalmopathy. Amplified TCR beta CDR3 regions derived from RNA transcripts. The TCR CDR3 first-round RT-PCR relied on the HTBI primer set. TCRdb independently ran MiXCR on the multiplex PCR reads; one entry per CDR3 protein. The profile shows more than 500,000 distinct CDR3 sequences, about 17% of them singletons. This clonotype was observed a handful of times. Absent ophthalmopathy progression within 18 months defined stable Graves' hyperthyroidism. Not enrolled were patients with uncontrolled infection, other autoimmune disease, pregnancy or lactation. The source of the PBMCs was 9.5 to 10 ml of fresh peripheral blood. V dropped 8 bases and J dropped 0; count of bases not matched to a gene: 7. Germline CDR1 reads KGHSH; CDR2 reads LQKENI. The CDR3 length is 16 residues.

Material for sequencing was blood. The chain links TRBV18 to TRBJ2-6; 7 bases are a match to TRBD1. This TCR was sampled from a woman in her 30s with Graves' hyperthyroidism. In nucleotides, the CDR3 is TGTGCCAGCGCTGACAGGGATCGCTCTGGGGCCAACGTCCTGACTTTC. Its protein product is CASADRDRSGANVLTF.